Below are 26 T cell receptor beta chains sequenced from a single sample in a study of cytomegalovirus exposure and HLA in healthy donors (dated by TCRdb to about 2017). The protocol used for the library was the immunoSEQ multiplex PCR assay. For the multiplex PCR, a mixture combining 60 forward primers for TCR Vbeta segments and 13 reverse primers for TCR Jbeta segments was used. This immuneACCESS table, as held by TCRdb, lists in-frame sequences with V and J called but not all clones. Of the missing ones, under half trace to an unresolved V gene in checked studies; the others have no known cause. This sample comprises 150,000 to 250,000 clones, roughly 79% of them detected only once. The ten largest clones add up to approximately 2% of the sample. The sequencing sample was made of PBMCs. All receptors come from a man aged 25 to 40 in good health and CMV-seronegative.

The chain has TRBV5-6 and TRBJ2-7; 12 positions agree with TRBD2. Germline CDR1 reads SGHDT; CDR2 reads YYEEEE. This CDR3 spans 16 amino acids. The junction had 5 bases not matched to a gene; V was cut back by 2 bases and J by 2 bases. The DNA of the CDR3 is TGTGCCAGCAGCTTTCGACTAGCGGGAGTAACCTACGAGCAGTACTTC. This sequence encodes CASSFRLAGVTYEQYF.

The genes are TRBV11-3 and TRBJ2-7; D gene unclear. The CDR3 is 14 amino acids. The ends were cut back, 1 base at V and 0 bases at J, with 7 bases in the middle. Per the germline V gene, CDR1 is SGHNT and CDR2 is YENEEA. CDR3 residues: CASSLGGSSYEQYF. CDR3 coding DNA: TGTGCCAGCAGCTTAGGAGGAAGCTCCTACGAGCAGTACTTC.

The DNA of the CDR3 is TGTGCCAGCAGCGTAGACCTAGCGGGAGGAGTGAGCGGGGAGCTGTTTTTT. Translating gives CASSVDLAGGVSGELFF. This chain connects TRBV9 to TRBJ2-2; 11 bases line up with TRBD2. CDR1 is SGDLS and CDR2 is YYNGEE in the germline V gene. With 0 bases clipped from V and 7 bases from J, the junction kept 8 bases outside the gene matches. The CDR3 length is 17 residues.

CDR3 DNA sequence: TGTGCCAGCAGCTCGGAGACTAGCCCCCAGTACTTC. This gives the protein CASSSETSPQYF. This rearrangement joins TRBV7-9 to TRBJ2-5; 7 bases align to TRBD2. CDR1 is SEHNR, CDR2 FQNEAQ, per germline (reference sequence). The CDR3 contains 12 residues. V gave up 4 bases and J gave up 9 bases; unmatched junction bases: 5.

The V call is TRBV19, the J call TRBJ2-7; no clear D. There are 16 residues in the CDR3. The germline CDR1 and CDR2 sequences are LNHDA and SQIVND (reference sequence). Trimming left V 8 bases short and J 0 bases short, with 20 bases between. The CDR3 reads CASGLACVPISYEQYF. CDR3 bases: TGTGCCAGTGGGTTAGCATGCGTTCCTATCTCCTACGAGCAGTACTTC.

The J gene is TRBJ1-1, the V gene TRBV19, with D tentatively TRBD1 (5 bases). The CDR3 has 13 residues. Germline loops: CDR1 LNHDA, CDR2 SQIVND (reference sequence). Trimming took 4 bases from V and 4 from J, leaving 10 bases between them. The CDR3: CASSTGIGTEAFF. The CDR3 region has the DNA TGTGCCAGTAGTACAGGGATCGGCACTGAAGCTTTCTTT.

The chain recombines TRBV7-2 with TRBJ2-7; 9 bases map to TRBD2. After removal of 2 bases from V and 6 bases from J, the junction contained 8 bases not matched to a gene. Germline V CDR1 and CDR2: SGHTA, FQGNSA. CDR3 length: 15 amino acids. Here the CDR3 reads CASSLSGGRASEQYF. Here the CDR3 DNA reads TGTGCCAGCAGCTTATCTGGCGGGAGGGCCTCCGAGCAGTACTTC.

V and J are TRBV5-4 and TRBJ1-2, with TRBD1 matching over 9 bases. Germline trimming cut 4 bases from V and 8 bases from J; bases unmatched to any gene: 6. The germline V gene has CDR1 SGHNT and CDR2 YYREEE (reference sequence). The CDR3 sequence is 13 residues long. Written as DNA, the CDR3 is TGTGCCAGCAGCCCACAGGGGGCGCCAGGCTACACCTTC. Protein sequence: CASSPQGAPGYTF.

The gene calls are TRBV4-1 and TRBJ1-2, with 9 bases aligning to TRBD1. Germline V gene data show CDR1 as MGHRA and CDR2 as YSYEKL. The CDR3 is 17 amino acids. V lost 1 base, J lost 4 bases, and 10 bases stayed unmatched. The CDR3 here is CASSQVGQGLGGYGYTF. In nucleotides, the CDR3 is TGCGCCAGCAGCCAAGTGGGACAGGGCTTGGGGGGCTATGGCTACACCTTC.

This clone was picked up a small number of times. V gene TRBV6-6 combines with J gene TRBJ1-1; D call uncertain. V was cut by 0 bases and J by 3 bases, with 11 bases left in between. The germline gives CDR1 MNHNY, CDR2 SVGAGI (reference sequence). The CDR3 is made up of 15 amino acids. CDR3 sequence (DNA): TGTGCCAGCAGTTACTCATGGGAGGTTGACACTGAAGCTTTCTTT. This gives the protein CASSYSWEVDTEAFF.

The rearrangement joins TRBV10-3 to TRBJ1-2; 7 nucleotides line up with TRBD1. Losses at the gene ends were 2 bases for V and 4 bases for J; bases not matched to a gene: 7. The germline V gene encodes CDR1 ENHRY and CDR2 SYGVKD. This CDR3 has 15 amino acids. As DNA, the CDR3 is TGTGCCATCAGTGAGGACAGGGTAAGAGGCTATGGCTACACCTTC. The encoded protein is CAISEDRVRGYGYTF.

The chain joins TRBV6-5 to TRBJ2-7; D not resolved. This CDR3 spans 14 amino acids. CDR1 is MNHEY and CDR2 is SVGAGI in the germline V gene. The V end lost 0 bases, the J end lost 0 bases, and 6 bases lay between the germline ends. The CDR3 region is CASSYSFGSYEQYF. DNA of the CDR3: TGTGCCAGCAGTTACTCGTTCGGCTCCTACGAGCAGTACTTC.

The chain combines TRBV28 with TRBJ1-2; a possible D gene is TRBD1 (5 bases). This CDR3 contains 13 residues. The germline gives CDR1 MDHEN, CDR2 SYDVKM. V dropped 5 bases and J dropped 8 bases, with 15 bases sitting between them. The CDR3 is CASSPRGNRGYTF. The CDR3 nucleotides read TGTGCCAGCAGTCCCCGGGGGAATAGAGGCTACACCTTC.

This clone has just one count. This sequence joins TRBV20-1 and TRBJ1-5; a weak D match, TRBD1 (5 bases). Germline V gene lookup returns CDR1 DFQATT and CDR2 SNEGSKA (reference sequence). This CDR3 has 11 residues. The CDR3 DNA follows: TGCAGCCTGGGGGGGATTCAGCCCCAGCATTTT. It is translated as CSLGGIQPQHF.

In this sample, this clone turned up once. This rearrangement joins TRBV6-1 to TRBJ1-1; 9 bases agree with TRBD1. CDR1 and CDR2 from the germline V gene are MNHNS and SASEGT. The CDR3 runs 11 residues. Unmatched junction bases numbered 5, after V lost 6 bases and J lost 12 bases. The CDR3 sequence: CASRGGQGTFF. In nucleotides, the CDR3 is TGTGCCAGCAGGGGGGGACAGGGTACTTTCTTT.

This clone was seen just once. V gene TRBV6-1 combines with J gene TRBJ2-5; D not resolved. Trimming took off 8 bases at V and 1 base at J, with 11 bases between the two ends. Germline CDR1 MNHNS, CDR2 SASEGT. This CDR3 contains 13 residues. The CDR3, as DNA: TGTGCCAGCGGAGAAGAGAGCCAAGAGACCCAGTACTTC. It yields the protein CASGEESQETQYF.

This sequence joins TRBV27 and TRBJ1-4; 10 bases match TRBD1. In germline, CDR1 is MNHEY, CDR2 SMNVEV (reference sequence). J was trimmed by 7 bases and V by 5 bases; bases with no gene match: 13. CDR3 length equals 17 residues. In DNA, the CDR3 is TGTGCCAGCAGTGTCCGACCGGAGGGGACAGGGGCTGAAAAACTGTTTTTT. Translating it yields CASSVRPEGTGAEKLFF.

The rearrangement links TRBV27 to TRBJ2-7; 8 bases fit TRBD1. CDR1 and CDR2 (germline): MNHEY, SMNVEV (reference sequence). CDR3 length equals 18 residues. With V trimmed by 6 bases and J by 2 bases, 18 bases remained unmatched. CDR3 sequence (DNA): TGTGCCAGCAGACCCCAGGGGGCGGGTGAATTTGTAGCCTACGAGCAGTACTTC. This sequence encodes CASRPQGAGEFVAYEQYF.

The J gene is TRBJ1-1, the V gene TRBV7-2; D is possibly TRBD1 (5 bases). Deletions cut 1 base from V and 0 bases from J, with 9 bases between. This CDR3 is built from 15 residues. CDR1 and CDR2 (germline): SGHTA, FQGNSA. The CDR3 spells CASSLVRGMNTEAFF. In DNA form, the CDR3 reads TGTGCCAGCAGCTTAGTAAGGGGTATGAACACTGAAGCTTTCTTT.

The chain couples TRBV30 to TRBJ1-2; unclear D gene. CDR1 and CDR2 (germline): GTSNPN, SVGIG (reference sequence). The CDR3 is made up of 12 amino acids. With 4 bases removed from V and 6 bases from J, the gap between germline ends came to 12 bases. Here the CDR3 DNA reads TGTGCCTGGAAACCGGGAGCGGATGGCTACACCTTC. This encodes CAWKPGADGYTF.

The chain joins TRBV7-3 to TRBJ1-2; TRBD1 agrees at 8 bases. This CDR3 is 13 amino acids long. Germline values: CDR1 SGHTA, CDR2 FQGTGA. Trimming took 5 bases from V and 4 from J; bases not matched to a gene: 3. CDR3 sequence: CASSHGQGYGYTF. The CDR3, as DNA: TGTGCCAGCAGCCACGGACAGGGCTATGGCTACACCTTC.

The chain recombines TRBV6-5 with TRBJ2-7, with 12 bases lining up with TRBD2. Germline trimming cut 5 bases from V and 6 bases from J; bases unmatched to any gene: 8. Germline CDR1 and CDR2: MNHEY and SVGAGI. The CDR3 spans 15 residues. The CDR3 region has the DNA TGTGCCAGCAGTCCACCGACTAGCGGGAGAAGCGAGCAGTACTTC. Translating gives CASSPPTSGRSEQYF.

The genes are TRBV6-5 and TRBJ2-1, with D tentatively TRBD1 (6 bases). CDR1 and CDR2 (germline): MNHEY, SVGAGI. This CDR3 region has 14 residues. Trimming pared 4 bases from V and 8 bases from J, leaving 15 bases between. The CDR3 spells CASSLSDSLYEQFF. For the CDR3, the DNA is TGTGCCAGCAGTTTATCGGACAGCCTCTATGAGCAGTTCTTC.

This clone was counted a single time. The chain employs TRBV6-6 and TRBJ2-7, with D tentatively TRBD1 (5 bases). The CDR3 is 13 amino acids. Trimming left V 2 bases short and J 5 bases short, with 10 bases between. Per the germline V gene, CDR1 is MNHNY and CDR2 is SVGAGI (reference sequence). CDR3 coding DNA: TGTGCCAGCAGTTACGCAGGGAAGGACGAGCAGTACTTC. The encoded protein is CASSYAGKDEQYF.

This chain uses TRBV30 with TRBJ1-5; D remains ambiguous. The V end was cut by 7 bases, the J end by 2 bases, with 9 bases between. Germline CDR1 GTSNPN, CDR2 SVGIG (reference sequence). This CDR3 comprises 12 residues. CDR3 coding DNA: TGTGCCTCCCGTGTTCGCAATCAGCCCCAGCATTTT. This encodes CASRVRNQPQHF.

This rearrangement joins TRBV7-9 to TRBJ2-2; 8 nucleotides agree with TRBD2. The CDR3 is 16 residues long. Germline V gives CDR1 SEHNR, CDR2 FQNEAQ (reference sequence). Trimming cost V 11 bases and J 0 bases; bases outside gene matches: 11. The CDR3 loop is CAAGTAGGSNTGELFF. As DNA, the CDR3 is TGTGCCGCGGGGACGGCGGGAGGTTCGAACACCGGGGAGCTGTTTTTT.